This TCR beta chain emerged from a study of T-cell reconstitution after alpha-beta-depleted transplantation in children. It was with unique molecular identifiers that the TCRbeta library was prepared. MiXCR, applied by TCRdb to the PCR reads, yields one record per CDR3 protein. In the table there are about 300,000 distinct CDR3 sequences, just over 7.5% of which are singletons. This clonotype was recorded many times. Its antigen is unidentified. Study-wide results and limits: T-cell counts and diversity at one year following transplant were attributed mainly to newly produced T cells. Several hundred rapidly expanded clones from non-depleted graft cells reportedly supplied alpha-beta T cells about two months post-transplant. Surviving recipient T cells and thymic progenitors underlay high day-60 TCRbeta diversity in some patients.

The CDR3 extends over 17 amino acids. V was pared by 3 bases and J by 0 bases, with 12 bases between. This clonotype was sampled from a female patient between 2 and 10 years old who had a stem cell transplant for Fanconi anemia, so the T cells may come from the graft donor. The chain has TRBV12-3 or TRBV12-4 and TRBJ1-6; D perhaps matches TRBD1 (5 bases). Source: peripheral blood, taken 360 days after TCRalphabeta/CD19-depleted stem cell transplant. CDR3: CASSLDLGTSYNSPLHF. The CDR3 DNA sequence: TGTGCCAGCAGTTTGGACCTCGGGACCTCCTATAATTCACCCCTCCACTTT.